Each of the 24 T cell receptor beta chains below was sequenced from the same sample in a study of cytomegalovirus exposure and HLA in healthy donors. PCR amplification relied on 60 Vbeta primers (plus 13 Jbeta primers). Only in-frame clones appear in the TCRdb table, and some are missing; sequencing was by immunoSEQ multiplex PCR. The table lists 150,000 to 200,000 clones, 84% of them singletons. Sequencing was done on a sample of PBMCs. The receptors were gathered from a man younger than 35 in good health and CMV-seronegative.

The CDR3 region is CASSFVSGGANVLTF. Written as DNA, the CDR3 is TGTGCCAGCAGCTTCGTCAGCGGGGGGGCCAACGTCCTGACTTTC. The genes are TRBV7-2 and TRBJ2-6; tentatively, D is TRBD2 (6 bases). Germline CDR1 and CDR2: SGHTA and FQGNSA. The CDR3 sequence is 15 residues long. Trimming took off 3 bases at V and 4 bases at J, with 10 bases between the two ends.

The CDR3 DNA reads as TGTGCCAGCAGCTTATCAGGGGACGCACCCGAGCAGTACTTC. This encodes CASSLSGDAPEQYF. V and J are TRBV7-3 and TRBJ2-7; possible D gene TRBD1, 6 bases. The CDR3 runs to 14 residues. Germline lookup yields CDR1 SGHTA and CDR2 FQGTGA. Trimming left V 2 bases short and J 6 bases short, with 14 bases between.

This sequence joins TRBV7-8 and TRBJ2-7, with D possibly TRBD2 on 6 matching bases. V shed 8 bases and J shed 2 bases, with 16 bases lying between them. The CDR3 extends over 14 amino acids. Germline-derived CDR1 and CDR2 are SGHVS and FQNEAQ. CDR3 residues: CASQFGGETYEQYF. The DNA of the CDR3 is TGTGCCAGCCAGTTTGGAGGGGAAACCTACGAGCAGTACTTC.

This chain links TRBV7-9 with TRBJ2-5; D perhaps matches TRBD1 (5 bases). This CDR3 has 16 residues. The germline V gene has CDR1 SEHNR and CDR2 FQNEAQ (reference sequence). V lost 5 bases, J lost 2 bases, and 18 bases lay in between. The CDR3 sequence: CASSRVPDKDQETQYF. DNA of the CDR3: TGTGCCAGCAGCCGGGTACCGGACAAAGATCAAGAGACCCAGTACTTC.

The chain uses TRBV6-5 and TRBJ1-2, with a possible D match to TRBD1 (5 bases). The CDR3 length is 16 residues. From germline, CDR1 is MNHEY and CDR2 SVGAGI. V lost 0 bases to trimming and J lost 2 bases, with 13 bases between them. The CDR3 DNA reads TGTGCCAGCAGTTACTCGGGGGGACGGACCAACTATGGCTACACCTTC. It encodes CASSYSGGRTNYGYTF.

The V and J genes are TRBV5-1 and TRBJ1-4; TRBD1 matches 8 bases. Germline V gene sequence: CDR1 SGHRS, CDR2 YFSETQ. CDR3 length: 14 amino acids. The V and J ends lost 4 bases and 8 bases, in that order; junction bases with no gene match: 7. The CDR3 sequence is CASSGRTGSEKLFF. DNA for the CDR3: TGCGCCAGCAGCGGGAGGACAGGGTCGGAAAAACTGTTTTTT. The complete variable domain, with remaining parts taken from reference TRBV5-1 and TRBJ1-4, reads KAGVTQTPRYLIKTRGQQVTLSCSPISGHRSVSWYQQTPGQGLQFLFEYFSETQRNKGNFPGRFSGRQFSNSRSEMNVSTLELGDSALYLCASSGRTGSEKLFFGSGTQLSVL.

The chain carries TRBV7-9 and TRBJ2-5; 7 bases align to TRBD1. V was clipped by 1 base and J by 3 bases; unmatched bases: 5. This CDR3 has 15 residues. Germline V gives CDR1 SEHNR, CDR2 FQNEAQ (reference sequence). In DNA, the CDR3 is TGTGCCAGCAGCTTAGGTGGGGACAGCGAAGAGACCCAGTACTTC. Encoded protein: CASSLGGDSEETQYF.

In DNA form, the CDR3 reads TGTGCCAGCAGCTTAAGGGCTTTAACGGGGAACTTTAATACGCAGTATTTT. Translation gives CASSLRALTGNFNTQYF. This rearrangement joins TRBV7-2 to TRBJ2-3; a possible D gene is TRBD2 (5 bases). Trimming stripped 2 bases from V and 7 bases from J, with 22 bases between. Germline assignment: CDR1 SGHTA and CDR2 FQGNSA. The CDR3 length is 17 residues. Filled out from reference TRBV7-2 and TRBJ2-3, the complete variable domain reads GAGVSQSPSNKVTEKGKDVELRCDPISGHTALYWYRQSLGQGLEFLIYFQGNSAPDKSGLPSDRFSAERTGGSVSTLTIQRTQQEDSAVYLCASSLRALTGNFNTQYFGPGTRLTVL.

This chain connects TRBV5-1 to TRBJ2-7; 14 bases agree with TRBD2. Germline CDR1 and CDR2: SGHRS and YFSETQ. The CDR3 extends over 15 amino acids. The V segment lost 3 bases and the J segment 5 bases; nucleotides outside the gene matches: 4. The CDR3: CASSWSTSGGDEQYF. The CDR3 nucleotides read TGCGCCAGCAGCTGGTCGACTAGCGGGGGGGACGAGCAGTACTTC.

This sequence joins TRBV27 and TRBJ2-1; D is perhaps TRBD1 (6 bases). The V gene lost 2 bases and the J gene lost 7 bases, with 9 bases spanning the gap. This CDR3 is built from 13 residues. Germline V CDR1 and CDR2: MNHEY, SMNVEV (reference sequence). The CDR3 DNA reads as TGTGCCAGCAGTTTACAGGGGCGGAATGAGCAGTTCTTC. Translated: CASSLQGRNEQFF.

This clone is a singleton in its sample. The chain combines TRBV18 with TRBJ2-1; no definite D call. CDR1 KGHSH and CDR2 LQKENI come from the germline V gene. Trimming cost V 0 bases and J 9 bases, with 6 bases left between them. This CDR3 has 12 amino acids. The DNA for the CDR3 is TGTGCCAGCTCACCACCGATGGCTGAGCAGTTCTTC. Its translation is CASSPPMAEQFF.

The chain carries TRBV7-3 and TRBJ2-2, with 9 bases fitting TRBD2. CDR1 and CDR2 from the germline V gene are SGHTA and FQGTGA. Trimming removed 5 bases from V and 7 bases from J; junction bases left unmatched: 17. The CDR3 length is 18 residues. CDR3 loop: CASSPQTSGPENGGELFF. For the CDR3, the DNA is TGTGCCAGCAGCCCGCAGACTAGCGGACCTGAGAATGGCGGGGAGCTGTTTTTT. The full variable domain, in which reference TRBV7-3 and TRBJ2-2 provide the parts outside the CDR3, is GAGVSQTPSNKVTEKGKYVELRCDPISGHTALYWYRQSLGQGPEFLIYFQGTGAADDSGLPNDRFFAVRPEGSVSTLKIQRTERGDSAVYLCASSPQTSGPENGGELFFGEGSRLTVL.

The chain couples TRBV6-4 to TRBJ2-3, with D possibly TRBD2 on 6 matching bases. Trimming cost V 4 bases and J 5 bases, with 16 bases left between them. The CDR3 extends over 15 amino acids. CDR1 MRHNA and CDR2 SNTAGT come from the germline V gene. CDR3 amino acids: CASSAAGPGGDTQYF. As DNA, the CDR3 is TGTGCCAGCAGTGCCGCCGGCCCCGGGGGAGATACGCAGTATTTT.

The chain is built from TRBV10-3 and TRBJ1-5; D call uncertain. Per germline, CDR1 ENHRY and CDR2 SYGVKD. The CDR3 has 14 amino acids. With 6 bases removed from V and 7 bases from J, the gap between germline ends came to 16 bases. In DNA form, the CDR3 reads TGTGCCATCAGAAGTTCAGAAGGCGGCCAGCCCCAGCATTTT. Its protein product is CAIRSSEGGQPQHF.

This clone showed up just a few times. The rearrangement joins TRBV7-6 to TRBJ1-4; 10 bases fit TRBD1. Unmatched junction bases numbered 6, after V lost 4 bases and J lost 7 bases. This CDR3 has 15 residues. CDR1 SGHVS and CDR2 FNYEAQ come from the germline V gene. CDR3 sequence (DNA): TGTGCCAGCAGCTCCCCGGGACAGGGGTTTGAAAAACTGTTTTTT. This codes for CASSSPGQGFEKLFF. Full variable domain (outside the CDR3, taken from reference TRBV7-6 and TRBJ1-4): GAGVSQSPRYKVTKRGQDVALRCDPISGHVSLYWYRQALGQGPEFLTYFNYEAQQDKSGLPNDRFSAERPEGSISTLTIQRTEQRDSAMYRCASSSPGQGFEKLFFGSGTQLSVL.

This clone was counted a single time. This chain uses TRBV28 with TRBJ2-7; tentative D call: TRBD2 (5 bases). Germline CDR1 is MDHEN and CDR2 is SYDVKM. Trimming removed 6 bases from V and 2 bases from J, with 17 bases in between. The CDR3 loop spans 15 amino acids. CDR3 loop: CASSKTPDLPYEQYF. CDR3 bases: TGTGCCAGCAGCAAAACCCCGGACTTACCCTACGAGCAGTACTTC.

The CDR3 reads CAISEPDRSSYNEQFF. The CDR3 region has the DNA TGTGCCATCAGTGAGCCCGACAGGAGCTCCTACAATGAGCAGTTCTTC. The V gene is TRBV10-3, the J gene TRBJ2-1; TRBD1 is a possible D gene (6 bases). The V end was cut by 2 bases, the J end by 0 bases, with 11 bases between. This CDR3 region has 16 residues. Per germline, CDR1 ENHRY and CDR2 SYGVKD.

This sequence joins TRBV29-1 and TRBJ2-7, with D perhaps TRBD2 (6 bases). The CDR3 is 13 amino acids. Germline-derived CDR1 and CDR2 are SQVTM and ANQGSEA. Trimming took off 3 bases at V and 3 bases at J, with 12 bases between the two ends. For the CDR3, the DNA is TGCAGCGTTGACTCCGGGGGTAACTACGAGCAGTACTTC. It is translated as CSVDSGGNYEQYF.

This chain links TRBV7-9 with TRBJ2-2, with a weak D call TRBD1 (6 bases). The germline gives CDR1 SEHNR, CDR2 FQNEAQ (reference sequence). V lost 4 bases and J 5 bases, leaving 8 bases between the germline ends. This CDR3 contains 13 residues. As DNA, the CDR3 is TGTGCCAGCAGCTCGAGGGGGACCGGGGAGCTGTTTTTT. It codes for CASSSRGTGELFF.

The rearrangement uses TRBV2 and TRBJ1-3, with D maybe TRBD1 (5 bases). The ends were cut back, 6 bases at V and 3 bases at J, with 15 bases in the middle. The CDR3 covers 15 residues. Per the germline V gene, CDR1 is SNHLY and CDR2 is FYNNEI. The CDR3 DNA reads TGTGCCAGCAGCCCCGGGGGGGTCCTTGGAAACACCATATATTTT. It codes for CASSPGGVLGNTIYF.

The chain uses TRBV28 and TRBJ1-1, with 8 bases fitting TRBD1. The CDR3 has 14 residues. CDR1 is MDHEN and CDR2 is SYDVKM in the germline V gene. The V gene end was trimmed by 5 bases and the J gene end by 4 bases; junction bases not matched to a gene: 6. The CDR3: CASSQTGEGTEAFF. CDR3 nucleotide sequence: TGTGCCAGCAGTCAGACAGGGGAGGGCACTGAAGCTTTCTTT. Full variable domain (remainder filled in from reference TRBV28 and TRBJ1-1): DVKVTQSSRYLVKRTGEKVFLECVQDMDHENMFWYRQDPGLGLRLIYFSYDVKMKEKGDIPEGYSVSREKKERFSLILESASTNQTSMYLCASSQTGEGTEAFFGQGTRLTVV.

The rearrangement joins TRBV7-3 to TRBJ1-2; the D gene is possibly TRBD1 (6 bases). The germline CDR1 and CDR2 sequences are SGHTA and FQGTGA. Trimming left V 5 bases short and J 7 bases short, with 23 bases between. This CDR3 is 16 amino acids long. The CDR3 reads CASSTDLEPGARGYTF. The CDR3 DNA sequence: TGTGCCAGCAGCACAGACTTAGAACCAGGGGCGCGTGGCTACACCTTC.

V is TRBV6-1 and J is TRBJ1-5, with TRBD1 matching 8 bases. The CDR3 covers 14 residues. CDR1 is MNHNS and CDR2 is SASEGT in the germline V gene. J gave up 1 base and V 6 bases, and 2 bases lay outside the gene matches. CDR3 amino acids: CASSAGGSNQPQHF. Written as DNA, the CDR3 is TGTGCCAGCAGCGCAGGGGGCAGCAATCAGCCCCAGCATTTT.

V usage is TRBV7-9 and J usage is TRBJ2-1, with 9 bases matching TRBD2. This CDR3 contains 19 residues. Germline V gene lookup returns CDR1 SEHNR and CDR2 FQNEAQ (reference sequence). V dropped 4 bases and J dropped 0; count of bases not matched to a gene: 13. CDR3 region: CASSSPPRAGGFSYNEQFF. In DNA, the CDR3 is TGTGCCAGCAGCTCCCCCCCCCGAGCGGGGGGATTCTCCTACAATGAGCAGTTCTTC.